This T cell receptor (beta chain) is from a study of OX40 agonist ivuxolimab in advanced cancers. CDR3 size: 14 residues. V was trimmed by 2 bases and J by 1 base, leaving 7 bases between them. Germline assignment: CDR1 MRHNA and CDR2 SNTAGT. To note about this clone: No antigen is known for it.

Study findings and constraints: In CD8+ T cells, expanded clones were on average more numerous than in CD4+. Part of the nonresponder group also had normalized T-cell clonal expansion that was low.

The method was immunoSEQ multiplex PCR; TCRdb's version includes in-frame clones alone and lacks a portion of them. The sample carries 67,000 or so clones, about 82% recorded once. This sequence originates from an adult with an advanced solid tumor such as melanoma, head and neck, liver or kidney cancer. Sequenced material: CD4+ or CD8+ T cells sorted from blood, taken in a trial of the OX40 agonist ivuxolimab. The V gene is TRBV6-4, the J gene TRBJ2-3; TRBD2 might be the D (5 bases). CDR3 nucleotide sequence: TGTGCCAGCAGTGACGGACTCGGCACAGATACGCAGTATTTT. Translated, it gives CASSDGLGTDTQYF.